The rows below give T cell receptor beta chains drawn from one sample of a study of tumor-infiltrating lymphocytes in primary liver carcinoma. TCRdb reprocessed the multiplex PCR reads via MiXCR and lists one record per CDR3 protein. The sample shows about 78,000 distinct CDR3 sequences, about 64% of them seen only once. Sequencing was performed on liver tumor tissue from sampling region 4. The receptor source for this set is a woman aged 55-69 years with primary liver carcinoma and hepatitis B virus infection. The CDR3 runs from the conserved cysteine through the conserved F or W. A D gene is named only where the DNA matches it firmly. A row's size may be missing; if present it is once, few, many or a size class.

>TRBV29-1|TRBJ2-7|NA|TRBD1
TGCAGCGTTGCGGGGACAGTGGCAACGTACGAGCAGTACTTC
CSVAGTVATYEQYF
>TRBV6-5|TRBJ2-3|NA|NA
TGTGCGAGCAGTTACCGTGGGAGTCGAACAGATACGCAGTGTTTT
CASSYRGSRTDTQCF
>TRBV4-1|TRBJ1-1|NA|NA
TGCGCCAGCAGCCAAGGGCCAATAGGGACTGAAGCTTTCTTT
CASSQGPIGTEAFF
>TRBV10-2|TRBJ2-4|once|NA
TGCACCAGCAGTGAGTCAAGGGGATGGGACAATCAGTACTTC
CTSSESRGWDNQYF
>TRBV5-1|TRBJ1-1|NA|NA
TGCACAAGCAGCTTGGGAGGGACTGAAGCTTTCTTT
CTSSLGGTEAFF
>TRBV28|TRBJ1-1|many|NA
TGTGCCTTAGGGGGGGGAGTGGGAGAAGCTTTCTTT
CALGGGVGEAFF
>TRBV6-1|TRBJ2-2|NA|TRBD1
TGTGCCAGCAGAACAGGGGATGGCACCGGGGAGCTGTTTTTT
CASRTGDGTGELFF
>TRBV6-6|TRBJ1-1|NA|TRBD1
TGTGCCAGCTTGTCGGGGCACAGCCCCAGGGGGACTGAAGCTTTCTTT
CASLSGHSPRGTEAFF
>TRBV12-3/TRBV12-4|TRBJ2-7|NA|NA
TGTGCCAGCAGTGTGACAAGGGGGCAGTACTTC
CASSVTRGQYF
>TRBV12-3/TRBV12-4|TRBJ2-2|once|NA
TGTGCCAACAGCGGCTTTCTGAACACCGGGGAGCTGTTTTTT
CANSGFLNTGELFF
>TRBV11-3|TRBJ2-1|NA|NA
TGTGCGAGCAGTGCCGAGGGCTACAATGGGCAGTTCTTC
CASSAEGYNGQFF
>TRBV14|TRBJ2-1|once|TRBD2
TGTGCCAGCGGCCCCCTCGACCGCGGGGGTTCAGAGACTAGCGGGAGTGGTGAGCAGTTCTTC
CASGPLDRGGSETSGSGEQFF
>TRBV11-2|TRBJ2-3|medium-sized|TRBD2
TGTGCCAGCAGCTTAACGGGACTAGCGGGAGGGCCGACAGATACGCAGTATTTT
CASSLTGLAGGPTDTQYF
>TRBV11-2|TRBJ1-1|NA|NA
TGTGCCAGCAGCTCCCGACCGACGTGGGGGGTGAACACTGAAGCTTTCTTT
CASSSRPTWGVNTEAFF
>TRBV29-1|TRBJ2-1|NA|TRBD2
TGCAGAGTTACTAGCGGGGAGACCAATGAGCAGTTCTTC
CRVTSGETNEQFF
>TRBV28|TRBJ2-3|many|NA
TGTGCCAGCAGTCGAGGGATCCCGGGACAACAGTATTTT
CASSRGIPGQQYF
>TRBV7-3|TRBJ2-1|NA|TRBD2
TGTGCCAGCAGCCCGAATAGCGGGAACGGATTTAGTGAGCAGTTCTTC
CASSPNSGNGFSEQFF
>TRBV5-1|TRBJ2-3|NA|TRBD2
TGCGCCAGCACCTCGAGCGGGGGGGAGGATACACAGTATTTT
CASTSSGGEDTQYF
>TRBV6-1|TRBJ2-5|once|TRBD2
TGCGCCATCAGTGAGTTAGCTAGCGGGAGGGGGGGAGAGACCCAGTACTTC
CAISELASGRGGETQYF
>TRBV7-9|TRBJ2-7|many|NA
TGTGCCAGCAGCTTAGGGGGGCAGTCCTACGAGCAGTACTTC
CASSLGGQSYEQYF
>TRBV6-5|TRBJ2-3|NA|TRBD2
TGTGCCAGCAGTTACCTAGAGTCCGGGACTGGCGGGAGTGGGGACACAGATACGCAGTATTTT
CASSYLESGTGGSGDTDTQYF
>TRBV28|TRBJ2-1|NA|TRBD2
TGTGCCAGTAGTCGGGGAGGGCAAGTGAATGAGCAGTTCTTC
CASSRGGQVNEQFF
>TRBV11-1|TRBJ2-2|NA|NA
TGTGCCAGCAGTGTACAGGTCGGGGAGCTGTTTTTT
CASSVQVGELFF
>TRBV29-1|TRBJ1-1|NA|TRBD1
TGCAGCTCCCGGGAACAGGGGAACGCTGAAGCTTTCTTT
CSSREQGNAEAFF
>TRBV7-9|TRBJ2-5|few|TRBD2
TGTGCCAGTAGCTTTATAGCGGGAGGATCGGGAGAGGCCCAGTACTTC
CASSFIAGGSGEAQYF
>TRBV4-1|TRBJ2-7|many|NA
TGCGCCAGCAGCCGGGGGGCTTCCTACGAGCAGTACTTC
CASSRGASYEQYF
>TRBV5-1|TRBJ2-3|NA|NA
TGCGCCAGTAACATGGTAGATACGCAGTATTTT
CASNMVDTQYF
>TRBV6-1|TRBJ2-1|NA|TRBD2
TGTGCCAGCAGTTTGGTAGCGGGAGGGTGTGAGCAGCTCTTC
CASSLVAGGCEQLF
>TRBV28|TRBJ1-1|many|NA
TGTGCCAGCAGTTTGCCAGGTGGGAACACTGAAGCTTTCTTT
CASSLPGGNTEAFF
>TRBV19|TRBJ1-1|NA|NA
TGTGCCAGTAGCATGGTTTCCCGGCCCATGAACACTGAAGCTTTCTTT
CASSMVSRPMNTEAFF
>TRBV4-2|TRBJ2-2|NA|TRBD2
TGTGCCAGCAGCCAAGATTTAATACTAGCGGGAGGAGGTACCGTGGAGCTGTTTTTT
CASSQDLILAGGGTVELFF
>TRBV6-1|TRBJ2-7|NA|NA
TGTGCCAACAGTCGGGCATGTGTAACCTACGATCAGTACTTC
CANSRACVTYDQYF
>TRBV29-1|TRBJ1-2|NA|TRBD1
TGCAACGTTGACAAATCTGTAGGGGGCCACGCTAACTATGGCTACACCTTC
CNVDKSVGGHANYGYTF
>TRBV7-9|TRBJ2-5|few|NA
TGTGCCAGCAGCTTAGAGGGGTTCCAAGAGACCCAGTACTTC
CASSLEGFQETQYF
>TRBV12-3/TRBV12-4|TRBJ2-5|NA|TRBD2
TGTGCCAGCAGTCGATGGGAGGGCCGGGGAGTCCAGTACTTC
CASSRWEGRGVQYF
>TRBV28|TRBJ2-3|few|NA
TGTGCCAGCAGTTTGGGTTATCCCACAGATACGCAGTATTTT
CASSLGYPTDTQYF
>TRBV11-3|TRBJ2-5|NA|NA
TGTGCCAGCAGCTTAGATGGAACTGGGGTAATTGAGACCCAGTACTTC
CASSLDGTGVIETQYF
>TRBV11-3|TRBJ2-1|large|NA
TGTGCCAGCAGCTTGGCAGCGGCTGCCCGGGGTGAGCAGTTCTTC
CASSLAAAARGEQFF
>TRBV29-1|TRBJ2-4|NA|NA
TGCGGCGTTGAAACAGGGAGCGCGTCAGGAACCAAAAACATTCAGTACTTC
CGVETGSASGTKNIQYF
>TRBV7-9|TRBJ2-7|NA|NA
TGTGCCAGCAGCTTAGCGGGGGGTTCTACCTACGAGCAGCACTTT
CASSLAGGSTYEQHF